This TCR beta chain derives from a study of blood T cell repertoires in COVID-19. The V gene's germline CDR1 is SGHRS and CDR2 YFSETQ. Trimming cost V 0 bases and J 5 bases, with 18 bases left between them. This CDR3 region has 16 residues. Using immunoSEQ multiplex PCR, the repertoire was profiled, and TCRdb retains in-frame clones only, with some absent. The sample shows 120,000 or so clones, 60% to 80% of them seen only once. The sequence derives from a woman at least 80 years old with active or convalescent COVID-19. The V call is TRBV5-1, the J call TRBJ2-7; D ambiguous. The sample consisted of peripheral blood. The CDR3 DNA sequence: TGCGCCAGCAGCTTGGCCGAACTGCCCCACCTTCACGAGCAGTACTTC. Its translation: CASSLAELPHLHEQYF.